The clone carrying this T cell receptor beta chain was seen more than once but under ten times. Its antigen remains unknown. Other nucleotide sequences from this sample produce the same CDR3. These data belong to a study of long-term antiretroviral therapy in people with HIV. Overall study results and limits: The data indicate that diversity increased after ART but remained below transplant donor controls.

At the survey level, the v3.0 immunoSEQ assay was run. The repertoire was sequenced with immunoSEQ multiplex PCR; TCRdb's copy has only in-frame clones and lacks some. The table shows over 9,000 clones, with 82% occurring only once. This TCR was recovered from a man aged 40-49 years with HIV. This sample comprised unsorted PBMCs, obtained 1.2 years after starting antiretroviral therapy.

The CDR3 coding sequence is TGCGCCAGCAGCGCGGGACTAGCGGGCTTCGAGCAGTACTTC. It codes for CASSAGLAGFEQYF. J is TRBJ2-7 and V is TRBV5-1; 12 positions agree with TRBD2. The CDR3 length is 14 residues. V dropped 4 bases and J dropped 6; count of bases not matched to a gene: 5. The germline CDR1 and CDR2 sequences are SGHRS and YFSETQ.